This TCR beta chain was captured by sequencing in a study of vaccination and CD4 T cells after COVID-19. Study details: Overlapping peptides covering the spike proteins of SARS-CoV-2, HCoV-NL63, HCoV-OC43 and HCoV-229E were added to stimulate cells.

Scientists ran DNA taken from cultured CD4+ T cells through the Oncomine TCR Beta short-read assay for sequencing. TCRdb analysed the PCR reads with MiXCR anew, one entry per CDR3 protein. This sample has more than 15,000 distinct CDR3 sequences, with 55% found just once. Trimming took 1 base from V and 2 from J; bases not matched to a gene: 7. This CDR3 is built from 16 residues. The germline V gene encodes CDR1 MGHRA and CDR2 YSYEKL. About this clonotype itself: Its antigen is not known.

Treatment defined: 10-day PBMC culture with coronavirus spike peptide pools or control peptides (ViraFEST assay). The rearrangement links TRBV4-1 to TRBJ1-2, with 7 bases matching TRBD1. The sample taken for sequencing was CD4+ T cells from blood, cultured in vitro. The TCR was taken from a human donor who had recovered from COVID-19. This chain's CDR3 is CASSQGTQGNNYGYTF. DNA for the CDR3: TGCGCCAGCAGCCAAGGCACACAGGGGAACAACTATGGCTACACCTTC.